The 30 T cell receptor beta chains below come from one sample, sequenced in a study of shared clonotypes between healthy human individuals. Some clones are missing from TCRdb's copy, which holds only in-frame ones; the method was immunoSEQ multiplex PCR. Of some 740,000 clones listed, 90% to 95% are singletons. The naive CD8 fraction comprised CD45RO-negative cells positively selected for CCR7 and excluded terminally differentiated effector memory CD45RA+ cells. Sequences were obtained from naive CD8+ T cells sorted from blood. These receptors were taken from a man aged 25-45 years in good health.

The J gene is TRBJ2-1, the V gene TRBV5-1; the D is unclear. V lost 0 bases and J lost 6, with 16 bases in between. The CDR3 consists of 16 residues. The germline CDR1 and CDR2 sequences are SGHRS and YFSETQ. The CDR3 DNA is TGCGCCAGCAGCTTGGGCGCCCCCGGTCGTTTCAATGAGCAGTTCTTC. Its translation is CASSLGAPGRFNEQFF.

The chain combines TRBV7-9 with TRBJ2-1; D gene unclear. V dropped 1 base and J dropped 1 base, with 8 bases sitting between them. Germline CDR1 SEHNR, CDR2 FQNEAQ (reference sequence). The CDR3 covers 15 residues. This chain's CDR3 is CASSLVLRSYNEQFF. DNA of the CDR3: TGTGCCAGCAGCTTAGTACTTCGGTCCTACAATGAGCAGTTCTTC.

The CDR3 loop is CASSYSQTGRINEQFF. Written as DNA, the CDR3 is TGTGCCAGCAGTTACTCCCAGACAGGGAGAATCAATGAGCAGTTCTTC. J is TRBJ2-1 and V is TRBV6-5; TRBD1 agrees at 7 bases. V dropped 0 bases and J dropped 6; count of bases not matched to a gene: 8. The CDR3 totals 16 residues. Germline CDR1 reads MNHEY; CDR2 reads SVGAGI.

The chain links TRBV7-6 to TRBJ1-2; a possible D gene is TRBD1 (5 bases). Trimming cost V 6 bases and J 3 bases, with 5 bases left between them. This CDR3 contains 11 residues. Germline CDR1 SGHVS, CDR2 FNYEAQ. The DNA of the CDR3 is TGTGCCAGCAGGACAGACTATGGCTACACCTTC. It specifies CASRTDYGYTF.

J is TRBJ2-5 and V is TRBV5-1; perhaps TRBD2 as D (5 bases). This CDR3 is built from 15 residues. The V end lost 0 bases, the J end lost 5 bases, and 14 bases lay between the germline ends. Germline CDR1 reads SGHRS; CDR2 reads YFSETQ. CDR3 sequence: CASSLGGGSGETQYF. For the CDR3, the DNA is TGCGCCAGCAGCTTGGGTGGCGGGTCGGGCGAGACCCAGTACTTC.

This clone has a handful of counts. The gene calls are TRBV4-1 and TRBJ2-7; TRBD1 might be the D (5 bases). The CDR3 spans 13 residues. Germline values: CDR1 MGHRA, CDR2 YSYEKL. Trimming took 5 bases from V and 4 from J, leaving 12 bases between them. CDR3 nucleotide sequence: TGCGCCAGCAGCTTAGGGGTAGCTTACGAGCAGTACTTC. Amino acid sequence: CASSLGVAYEQYF.

This clone is a singleton in its sample. The chain couples TRBV7-2 to TRBJ2-1; perhaps TRBD2 as D (6 bases). Germline V lookup: CDR1 SGHTA, CDR2 FQGNSA. Trimming pared 0 bases from V and 3 bases from J, leaving 18 bases between. The CDR3 is made up of 18 amino acids. This CDR3 is CASSLAPLAYKFYNEQFF. Written as DNA, the CDR3 is TGTGCCAGCAGCTTAGCGCCGCTAGCGTATAAATTCTACAATGAGCAGTTCTTC.

The CDR3 here is CASIKEPFQGGEQYF. Written as DNA, the CDR3 is TGTGCCAGCATCAAGGAGCCATTCCAAGGCGGGGAGCAGTACTTC. The genes are TRBV5-5 and TRBJ2-7; TRBD2 is a possible D gene (5 bases). The CDR3 covers 15 residues. Trimming removed 6 bases from V and 7 bases from J, with 23 bases in between. The V gene's germline CDR1 is SGHKS and CDR2 YYEKEE (reference sequence).

V gene TRBV5-1 combines with J gene TRBJ2-7; TRBD2 is a possible D gene (6 bases). Per the germline V gene, CDR1 is SGHRS and CDR2 is YFSETQ. The CDR3 runs 15 residues. V dropped 4 bases and J dropped 3 bases, with 17 bases sitting between them. The CDR3 spells CASSPRDFSLYEQYF. The DNA for the CDR3 is TGCGCCAGCAGCCCCCGGGACTTCTCCCTCTACGAGCAGTACTTC.

The CDR3, as DNA: TGTGCCAGCTTCGAGCGGGAGTACTACGAGCAGTACTTC. This codes for CASFEREYYEQYF. This chain joins TRBV2 and TRBJ2-7, with 8 positions matching TRBD2. Germline CDR1 is SNHLY and CDR2 is FYNNEI. V gave up 8 bases and J gave up 3 bases; unmatched junction bases: 6. The CDR3 sequence is 13 residues long.

This chain links TRBV7-9 with TRBJ2-1, with D perhaps matching TRBD1 (11 bases). Trimming removed 6 bases at V and 7 bases at J, with 31 bases between. The CDR3 has 19 residues. From germline, CDR1 is SEHNR and CDR2 FQNEAQ (reference sequence). The CDR3 loop is CASRPRTGGASSGSNEQFF. CDR3 nucleotide sequence: TGTGCCAGCAGACCAAGGACAGGGGGCGCATCTAGCGGGAGTAATGAGCAGTTCTTC.

V and J are TRBV7-6 and TRBJ1-1; D gene ambiguous. CDR1 is SGHVS and CDR2 is FNYEAQ in the germline V gene. This CDR3 has 14 amino acids. Trimming left V 1 base short and J 6 bases short, with 12 bases between. CDR3 protein: CASSLGGGNAEAFF. In DNA form, the CDR3 reads TGTGCCAGCAGCTTAGGGGGAGGCAATGCTGAAGCTTTCTTT. The full variable domain, rest sourced from reference TRBV7-6 and TRBJ1-1, is GAGVSQSPRYKVTKRGQDVALRCDPISGHVSLYWYRQALGQGPEFLTYFNYEAQQDKSGLPNDRFSAERPEGSISTLTIQRTEQRDSAMYRCASSLGGGNAEAFFGQGTRLTVV.

This clone was seen a single time. The V gene is TRBV2, the J gene TRBJ2-5; weak D call: TRBD1 (6 bases). The V and J ends lost 10 bases and 6 bases respectively, with 21 bases between them. Germline V lookup: CDR1 SNHLY, CDR2 FYNNEI. The CDR3 contains 14 residues. CDR3 sequence (DNA): TGTGCCACCGCTGTGGGGACAACGGTGAAGACCCAGTACTTC. This codes for CATAVGTTVKTQYF.

The chain employs TRBV13 and TRBJ2-5, with TRBD1 matching 10 bases. Germline V gene lookup returns CDR1 PRHDT and CDR2 FYEKMQ (reference sequence). The CDR3 has 15 amino acids. The J segment lost 2 bases and the V segment lost 5 bases, leaving 5 bases of the junction unmatched. CDR3 nucleotide sequence: TGTGCCAGCAGCCCGGGACAGGGGAGGCAAGAGACCCAGTACTTC. It specifies CASSPGQGRQETQYF.

The chain employs TRBV7-3 and TRBJ2-5, with 8 bases fitting TRBD1. The V and J ends lost 2 bases and 5 bases, in that order; junction bases with no gene match: 4. The germline V gene has CDR1 SGHTA and CDR2 FQGTGA. CDR3 length equals 14 residues. The CDR3 DNA reads TGTGCCAGCAGCTTACAGACAGGGGACGAGACCCAGTACTTC. Translating gives CASSLQTGDETQYF. The whole variable domain, remainder taken from reference TRBV7-3 and TRBJ2-5, is GAGVSQTPSNKVTEKGKYVELRCDPISGHTALYWYRQSLGQGPEFLIYFQGTGAADDSGLPNDRFFAVRPEGSVSTLKIQRTERGDSAVYLCASSLQTGDETQYFGPGTRLLVL.

The chain employs TRBV6-6 and TRBJ2-1; no definite D call. In germline, CDR1 is MNHNY, CDR2 SVGAGI (reference sequence). CDR3 length: 12 amino acids. Trimming removed 11 bases from V and 4 bases from J, with 12 bases in between. The CDR3 coding sequence is TGTGCCCTTCGTCCGCAGTACAATGAGCAGTTCTTC. It is translated as CALRPQYNEQFF.

This clone was picked up one time. The genes are TRBV11-2 and TRBJ2-7, with 9 bases that match TRBD2. The junction had 2 bases not matched to a gene; V was cut back by 2 bases and J by 0 bases. The germline V gene has CDR1 SGHAT and CDR2 FQNNGV. This CDR3 is built from 15 residues. CDR3 region: CASSLHSGGSYEQYF. For the CDR3, the DNA is TGTGCCAGCAGCTTACATAGCGGGGGCTCCTACGAGCAGTACTTC.

The table lists this clone with a count of one. The chain uses TRBV4-1 and TRBJ1-2; tentatively, D is TRBD1 (5 bases). Germline V lookup: CDR1 MGHRA, CDR2 YSYEKL. The V end lost 6 bases, the J end lost 7 bases, and 21 bases lay between the germline ends. The CDR3 sequence is 15 residues long. CDR3 nucleotides: TGCGCCAGCAGTCAGAATTTTCAGGGCTTCCGTGGCTACACCTTC. It translates to CASSQNFQGFRGYTF.

The V gene is TRBV19, the J gene TRBJ2-1; 7 bases match TRBD2. V lost 2 bases and J lost 7; bases outside the gene matches: 11. Germline V CDR1 and CDR2: LNHDA, SQIVND (reference sequence). The CDR3 totals 16 residues. CDR3 DNA: TGTGCCAGTAGTATACTTTGGACTAGAAGCGGTAATGAGCAGTTCTTC. It encodes CASSILWTRSGNEQFF.

This clone appeared a single time. The chain joins TRBV4-1 to TRBJ2-6, with D hard to call. CDR3 length: 16 amino acids. The ends were cut back, 0 bases at V and 2 bases at J, with 8 bases in the middle. Germline V gene data show CDR1 as MGHRA and CDR2 as YSYEKL. The CDR3 nucleotides read TGCGCCAGCAGCCAAGATGACTCTACTGGGGCCAACGTCCTGACTTTC. It codes for CASSQDDSTGANVLTF.

This clone was detected once. V and J are TRBV5-5 and TRBJ1-1; D remains unclear. This CDR3 has 17 amino acids. Deletions cut 4 bases from V and 3 bases from J, with 22 bases between. CDR1 is SGHKS and CDR2 is YYEKEE in the germline V gene (reference sequence). CDR3 in amino acids: CASSHQDGPLRYTEAFF. The CDR3 bases are TGTGCCAGCAGCCACCAGGACGGCCCGTTAAGGTACACTGAAGCTTTCTTT.

The J gene is TRBJ2-7, the V gene TRBV18; TRBD1 matches 8 bases. The CDR3 totals 15 residues. Germline V gives CDR1 KGHSH, CDR2 LQKENI. V dropped 3 bases and J dropped 0; count of bases not matched to a gene: 4. The CDR3 protein is CASSPYRGSSYEQYF. CDR3 in DNA: TGTGCCAGCTCACCCTACAGGGGGTCCTCCTACGAGCAGTACTTC.

The chain has TRBV19 and TRBJ1-1; 9 bases are a match to TRBD1. CDR3 length: 16 residues. Germline CDR1 LNHDA, CDR2 SQIVND (reference sequence). V trimming: 5 bases; J trimming: 6 bases; junction bases outside the gene matches: 13. The CDR3 reads CASSLLTGGEGAEAFF. DNA for the CDR3: TGTGCCAGTAGTCTTCTAACAGGGGGCGAGGGGGCTGAAGCTTTCTTT.

The chain links TRBV5-1 to TRBJ1-4; tentatively, D is TRBD1 (6 bases). The ends were cut back, 1 base at V and 7 bases at J, with 11 bases in the middle. CDR1 and CDR2 (germline): SGHRS, YFSETQ. The CDR3 extends over 14 amino acids. CDR3 sequence: CASSLTGFGEKLFF. The DNA of the CDR3 is TGCGCCAGCAGCTTGACAGGGTTTGGTGAAAAACTGTTTTTT.

This clone was counted once. J is TRBJ2-5 and V is TRBV7-9, with D possibly being TRBD1 or TRBD2 (5 bases each). Deletions cut 3 bases from V and 4 bases from J, with 12 bases between. This CDR3 comprises 14 residues. Per germline, CDR1 SEHNR and CDR2 FQNEAQ (reference sequence). This chain's CDR3 is CASSFEGAGETQYF. CDR3 bases: TGTGCCAGCAGCTTCGAAGGGGCGGGAGAGACCCAGTACTTC.

The V call is TRBV7-3, the J call TRBJ2-2; D call uncertain. V dropped 1 base and J dropped 6 bases, with 6 bases sitting between them. The germline V gene has CDR1 SGHTA and CDR2 FQGTGA. There are 13 residues in the CDR3. CDR3 sequence: CASSLRIPGELFF. The DNA of the CDR3 is TGTGCCAGCAGCTTAAGGATTCCCGGGGAGCTGTTTTTT.

The rearrangement links TRBV7-3 to TRBJ2-7; tentative D call: TRBD2 (6 bases). V shed 2 bases and J shed 2 bases, with 13 bases lying between them. The V gene's germline CDR1 is SGHTA and CDR2 FQGTGA. This CDR3 is built from 15 residues. The CDR3 loop is CASSLAPGDPYEQYF. Written as DNA, the CDR3 is TGTGCCAGCAGCTTAGCTCCGGGGGATCCCTACGAGCAGTACTTC.

This clone came up once. Other nucleotide sequences in the sample specify the same CDR3. The J gene is TRBJ2-7, the V gene TRBV27; 7 bases line up with TRBD2. J lost 1 base, V lost 3 bases, and 3 bases had no gene match. The CDR3 is made up of 14 amino acids. CDR1 and CDR2 from the germline V gene are MNHEY and SMNVEV (reference sequence). CDR3 DNA: TGTGCCAGCAGTTTTGGGCGGGAGTCCTACGAGCAGTACTTC. This encodes CASSFGRESYEQYF.

The V and J genes are TRBV7-8 and TRBJ1-4; D is unresolved. V lost 2 bases to trimming and J lost 0 bases, with 13 bases between them. CDR1 is SGHVS, CDR2 FQNEAQ, per germline. The CDR3 consists of 17 residues. The CDR3, as DNA: TGTGCCAGCAGCTTATTCGGACCGAAGACAACTAATGAAAAACTGTTTTTT. Its translation: CASSLFGPKTTNEKLFF. Combining the CDR3 with reference TRBV7-8 and TRBJ1-4 gives the whole variable domain GAGVSQSPRYKVAKRGQDVALRCDPISGHVSLFWYQQALGQGPEFLTYFQNEAQLDKSGLPSDRFFAERPEGSVSTLKIQRTQQEDSAVYLCASSLFGPKTTNEKLFFGSGTQLSVL.

This chain connects TRBV19 to TRBJ2-1; 7 bases are a match to TRBD2. This CDR3 is 13 amino acids long. The germline gives CDR1 LNHDA, CDR2 SQIVND (reference sequence). Trimming at V came to 8 bases and at J to 4 bases, leaving 5 bases not matched to a gene. CDR3 sequence (DNA): TGTGCCAGTCGATTCGGGGGGTACAATGAGCAGTTCTTC. This gives the protein CASRFGGYNEQFF. Full variable domain (missing parts from reference TRBV19 and TRBJ2-1): DGGITQSPKYLFRKEGQNVTLSCEQNLNHDAMYWYRQDPGQGLRLIYYSQIVNDFQKGDIAEGYSVSREKKESFPLTVTSAQKNPTAFYLCASRFGGYNEQFFGPGTRLTVL.